The 3 T cell receptor beta chains below come from one sample, sequenced in a study of blood T cell repertoires in COVID-19. The table came from immunoSEQ multiplex PCR; TCRdb's copy has only in-frame clones and leaves some out. The data hold roughly 280,000 clones, with about 91% observed a single time. Specimen: PBMCs or T cells enriched from blood (not recorded which). These receptors all stem from a man between 40 and 49 years old who had been exposed to COVID-19.

CDR3 amino acids: CASSPIQRSYNEQFF. The CDR3, as DNA: TGTGCCAGCAGCCCTATTCAGCGGTCCTACAATGAGCAGTTCTTC. The chain links TRBV7-9 to TRBJ2-1; TRBD2 might be the D (5 bases). The CDR3 is made up of 15 amino acids. CDR1 SEHNR and CDR2 FQNEAQ come from the germline V gene (reference sequence). Deletions cut 5 bases from V and 1 base from J, with 12 bases between.

This chain uses TRBV18 with TRBJ1-1; D is possibly TRBD1 (5 bases). Germline-derived CDR1 and CDR2 are KGHSH and LQKENI. This CDR3 contains 15 residues. Between the trimmed V and J ends, which lost 2 bases and 4 bases, there was a span of 14 bases. This chain's CDR3 is CASSPKAAGGTEAFF. The CDR3 nucleotides are TGTGCCAGCTCACCAAAGGCAGCGGGGGGCACTGAAGCTTTCTTT.

The J gene is TRBJ2-7, the V gene TRBV28; possibly TRBD2 for D (5 bases). Trimming left V 6 bases short and J 0 bases short, with 12 bases between. CDR1 is MDHEN and CDR2 is SYDVKM in the germline V gene. The CDR3 extends over 14 amino acids. CDR3 DNA: TGTGCCAGCAGGACCCCACGGGGCTCCTACGAGCAGTACTTC. This sequence encodes CASRTPRGSYEQYF.